Shown below are 32 T cell receptor beta chains from a single sample sequenced in a study of shared clonotypes between healthy human individuals. Data came from immunoSEQ multiplex PCR; TCRdb stores just in-frame clones and leaves some out. The data contain approximately 2.3 million clones, over 85% of them seen just once; the ten biggest clones take up 0.35% to 0.45%. Sequences were obtained from naive CD4+ T cells from PBMCs. Subset meaning: CD45RA+ positively selected. These receptors were collected from a man aged 18 to 29 in good health. Some clones in this sample may be carry-over from other donors' samples.

This chain connects TRBV28 to TRBJ1-1, with D perhaps TRBD1 (5 bases). The length of the CDR3 is 14 residues. CDR1 and CDR2 from the germline V gene are MDHEN and SYDVKM. Trimming shortened V by 8 bases and J by 0 bases, and 13 bases separated the two germline ends. CDR3 loop: CASHGGGMNTEAFF. CDR3 coding DNA: TGTGCCAGCCACGGGGGGGGAATGAACACTGAAGCTTTCTTT.

The chain employs TRBV18 and TRBJ2-7; 7 bases align to TRBD1. Per germline, CDR1 KGHSH and CDR2 LQKENI. Trimming removed 3 bases from V and 3 bases from J; junction bases left unmatched: 8. The CDR3 is 15 residues long. The CDR3, as DNA: TGTGCCAGCTCACCCGCCCCGGGACAGCTCTACGAGCAGTACTTC. Amino acid sequence: CASSPAPGQLYEQYF.

The gene calls are TRBV20-1 and TRBJ1-1; D remains unclear. Germline CDR1 DFQATT, CDR2 SNEGSKA (reference sequence). The CDR3 contains 11 residues. The CDR3 DNA is TGCAGATTGTCATCACCCCCTGAAGCTTTCTTT. Its protein product is CRLSSPPEAFF.

The CDR3 spells CASSVVGTSVLNEQFF. The CDR3 bases are TGTGCCAGCAGCGTAGTGGGGACTAGCGTCCTCAATGAGCAGTTCTTC. V and J are TRBV9 and TRBJ2-1; 10 bases match TRBD2. The CDR3 sequence is 16 residues long. Germline V lookup: CDR1 SGDLS, CDR2 YYNGEE. With 0 bases clipped from V and 6 bases from J, the junction kept 6 bases outside the gene matches.

The chain links TRBV4-3 to TRBJ1-5; 7 bases line up with TRBD1. The CDR3 covers 15 residues. Germline CDR1 is LGHNA and CDR2 is YSLEER. V lost 4 bases to trimming and J lost 4 bases; unmatched junction nucleotides: 7. In DNA form, the CDR3 reads TGCGCCAGCAGCCCGGAGGGGGCGTGGAATCAGCCCCAGCATTTT. Translation: CASSPEGAWNQPQHF.

The chain employs TRBV7-2 and TRBJ1-5, with 7 bases fitting TRBD1. The CDR3 has 15 amino acids. Germline loops: CDR1 SGHTA, CDR2 FQGNSA. Trimming cost V 3 bases and J 0 bases; bases outside gene matches: 2. The CDR3 coding sequence is TGTGCCAGCAGCTTTACAGGGGATAGCAATCAGCCCCAGCATTTT. Amino acids: CASSFTGDSNQPQHF.

The chain has TRBV5-1 and TRBJ2-6, with D perhaps TRBD2 (5 bases). V was trimmed by 3 bases and J by 4 bases, leaving 17 bases between them. The germline V gene has CDR1 SGHRS and CDR2 YFSETQ. The CDR3 totals 17 residues. In DNA, the CDR3 is TGCGCCAGCAGCTCCGGGGTACACCGTGTGGGGGCCAACGTCCTGACTTTC. Protein sequence: CASSSGVHRVGANVLTF.

J is TRBJ2-1 and V is TRBV7-9, with D unclear. This CDR3 is built from 16 residues. Germline loops: CDR1 SEHNR, CDR2 FQNEAQ (reference sequence). V shed 0 bases and J shed 2 bases, with 11 bases lying between them. The CDR3 reads CASSLAVITTYNEQFF. The CDR3 DNA reads TGTGCCAGCAGCTTAGCGGTGATAACGACCTACAATGAGCAGTTCTTC.

J is TRBJ2-3 and V is TRBV6-4, with TRBD2 identical over 11 bases. Germline CDR1 is MRHNA and CDR2 is SNTAGT. The CDR3 covers 15 residues. V dropped 5 bases and J dropped 5; count of bases not matched to a gene: 6. CDR3 amino acids: CASSWVAGGQDTQYF. The CDR3 DNA sequence: TGTGCCAGCAGTTGGGTAGCGGGAGGGCAAGATACGCAGTATTTT.

This clone was counted only a few times. This CDR3 is also generated by other DNA sequences in the sample. This sequence joins TRBV5-4 and TRBJ2-7, with D tentatively TRBD1 (6 bases). This CDR3 comprises 12 residues. Trimming took 2 bases from V and 3 from J, leaving 6 bases between them. Germline loops: CDR1 SGHNT, CDR2 YYREEE (reference sequence). CDR3 sequence: CASSLQGYEQYF. Written as DNA, the CDR3 is TGTGCCAGCAGCTTACAGGGCTACGAGCAGTACTTC.

The chain uses TRBV19 and TRBJ2-3, with D perhaps TRBD1 (6 bases). CDR3 size: 13 residues. V was shortened by 3 bases and J by 3 bases, with 7 bases between the two germline ends. Germline CDR1 is LNHDA and CDR2 is SQIVND (reference sequence). The CDR3 bases are TGTGCCAGTAGTATGCAGGGGACAGATACGCAGTATTTT. Amino acids: CASSMQGTDTQYF.

The genes are TRBV19 and TRBJ1-5; tentative D call: TRBD1 (6 bases). From germline, CDR1 is LNHDA and CDR2 SQIVND (reference sequence). This CDR3 is 14 amino acids long. Between the trimmed V and J ends, which lost 2 bases and 9 bases, there was a span of 14 bases. CDR3 nucleotides: TGTGCCAGTAGTATATCTACAGGGAGGCCGCCCCAGCATTTT. This gives the protein CASSISTGRPPQHF.

This clone came up once. The chain carries TRBV5-1 and TRBJ2-2; D possibly corresponds to TRBD1 (5 bases). The V gene lost 0 bases and the J gene lost 3 bases, with 9 bases spanning the gap. CDR1 is SGHRS, CDR2 YFSETQ, per germline. The CDR3 loop spans 15 amino acids. This CDR3 reads CASSLGVQDTGELFF. CDR3 DNA sequence: TGCGCCAGCAGCTTGGGGGTACAGGACACCGGGGAGCTGTTTTTT.

The J gene is TRBJ1-1, the V gene TRBV10-3; a possible D gene is TRBD1 (5 bases). Germline CDR1 reads ENHRY; CDR2 reads SYGVKD. Between the trimmed V and J ends, which lost 7 bases and 1 base, there was a span of 10 bases. There are 13 residues in the CDR3. The CDR3 spells CAITGTENTEAFF. The CDR3, as DNA: TGTGCCATCACCGGGACGGAGAACACTGAAGCTTTCTTT.

The chain combines TRBV11-1 with TRBJ2-7, with TRBD1 matching over 10 bases. V lost 4 bases, J lost 4 bases, and 7 bases stayed unmatched. Germline lookup yields CDR1 SGHAT and CDR2 FQDESV (reference sequence). The CDR3 covers 15 residues. The CDR3: CASSSGQGPGYEQYF. The DNA for the CDR3 is TGTGCCAGCAGCTCGGGACAGGGGCCGGGATACGAGCAGTACTTC.

This clone was counted a few times. The V call is TRBV19, the J call TRBJ1-2, with TRBD1 matching 8 bases. V was clipped by 4 bases and J by 4 bases; unmatched bases: 5. The CDR3 is made up of 14 amino acids. Germline V gives CDR1 LNHDA, CDR2 SQIVND (reference sequence). The CDR3 sequence is CASSRTGLSYGYTF. The DNA for the CDR3 is TGTGCCAGTAGTAGGACAGGGCTGTCCTATGGCTACACCTTC.

The rearrangement joins TRBV7-9 to TRBJ1-6; D is unresolved. This CDR3 is 13 amino acids long. V shed 0 bases and J shed 8 bases, with 5 bases lying between them. Per germline, CDR1 SEHNR and CDR2 FQNEAQ (reference sequence). CDR3 sequence: CASSLAEDSPLHF. CDR3 DNA sequence: TGTGCCAGCAGCTTAGCGGAAGATTCACCCCTCCACTTT.

To note about this clone: The same CDR3 is also encoded by other DNA sequences in this sample. Here the CDR3 reads CAWSQDTEAFF. In DNA form, the CDR3 reads TGTGCCTGGAGTCAAGACACTGAAGCTTTCTTT. This sequence joins TRBV30 and TRBJ1-1, with D unresolved. CDR1 is GTSNPN, CDR2 SVGIG, per germline (reference sequence). Trimming left V 2 bases short and J 3 bases short, with 4 bases between. The CDR3 has 11 amino acids.

The chain joins TRBV25-1 to TRBJ2-7; 9 bases are shared with TRBD1. The V gene's germline CDR1 is MGHDK and CDR2 SYGVNS. The CDR3 has 14 residues. V gave up 6 bases and J gave up 5 bases; unmatched junction bases: 8. CDR3 loop: CASSPQGALNEQYF. The CDR3 nucleotides read TGTGCCAGCAGCCCACAGGGGGCGCTTAACGAGCAGTACTTC.

V usage is TRBV2 and J usage is TRBJ2-2, with 7 bases lining up with TRBD2. The junction had 15 bases not matched to a gene; V was cut back by 8 bases and J by 3 bases. The CDR3 loop spans 17 amino acids. Germline CDR1 and CDR2: SNHLY and FYNNEI. The CDR3 DNA reads TGTGCCAGCGGTGGGTTGGGCGGGAGCGCACACACCGGGGAGCTGTTTTTT. Residues: CASGGLGGSAHTGELFF.

The chain's CDR3 is CASSAGSKGGVYEQYF. The DNA for the CDR3 is TGTGCCAGCAGCGCCGGAAGCAAGGGGGGAGTCTACGAGCAGTACTTC. The rearrangement links TRBV9 to TRBJ2-7; possibly TRBD1 or TRBD2 for D (6 bases each). Trimming took 3 bases from V and 3 from J, leaving 19 bases between them. Germline V lookup: CDR1 SGDLS, CDR2 YYNGEE. The CDR3 loop spans 16 amino acids.

This clone was observed once. The gene calls are TRBV5-1 and TRBJ1-1, with 7 bases fitting TRBD1. The CDR3 length is 14 residues. CDR1 and CDR2 from the germline V gene are SGHRS and YFSETQ. The V and J ends lost 4 bases and 5 bases, in that order; junction bases with no gene match: 8. The CDR3 bases are TGCGCCAGCAGCCGAGCGTCAGGGGGGACTGAAGCTTTCTTT. This gives the protein CASSRASGGTEAFF. The variable domain in full, completed from reference TRBV5-1 and TRBJ1-1, reads KAGVTQTPRYLIKTRGQQVTLSCSPISGHRSVSWYQQTPGQGLQFLFEYFSETQRNKGNFPGRFSGRQFSNSRSEMNVSTLELGDSALYLCASSRASGGTEAFFGQGTRLTVV.

This chain joins TRBV5-6 and TRBJ1-1; no definite D call. There are 15 residues in the CDR3. V lost 1 base and J 0 bases, leaving 10 bases between the germline ends. Germline CDR1 SGHDT, CDR2 YYEEEE. The CDR3 is CASSLYVRMNTEAFF. The CDR3 region has the DNA TGTGCCAGCAGCTTGTACGTACGGATGAACACTGAAGCTTTCTTT.

The rearrangement joins TRBV7-9 to TRBJ1-2, with unresolved D. V lost 5 bases and J 4 bases, leaving 14 bases between the germline ends. The CDR3 loop spans 14 amino acids. Germline V CDR1 and CDR2: SEHNR, FQNEAQ (reference sequence). CDR3: CASSPLGPAYGYTF. CDR3 coding DNA: TGTGCCAGCAGCCCCCTGGGCCCCGCCTATGGCTACACCTTC. The entire variable domain, with the rest obtained from reference TRBV7-9 and TRBJ1-2, is as follows: DTGVSQNPRHKITKRGQNVTFRCDPISEHNRLYWYRQTLGQGPEFLTYFQNEAQLEKSRLLSDRFSAERPKGSFSTLEIQRTEQGDSAMYLCASSPLGPAYGYTFGSGTRLTVV.

V usage is TRBV28 and J usage is TRBJ2-2; D is undetermined. Germline CDR1 and CDR2: MDHEN and SYDVKM. The CDR3 spans 16 residues. The V end lost 4 bases, the J end lost 3 bases, and 15 bases lay between the germline ends. CDR3 sequence reads: CASSYSFGYDTGELFF. CDR3 in DNA: TGTGCCAGCAGTTATTCCTTCGGGTACGACACCGGGGAGCTGTTTTTT.

J is TRBJ1-6 and V is TRBV28; perhaps TRBD1 as D (6 bases). CDR1 and CDR2 (germline): MDHEN, SYDVKM. V shed 1 base and J shed 14 bases, with 12 bases lying between them. This CDR3 has 13 amino acids. Here the CDR3 reads CASSLSPGTSLHF. In DNA, the CDR3 is TGTGCCAGCAGTTTATCCCCCGGGACATCCCTCCACTTT.

In the case of this clone: At the DNA level, this CDR3 is encoded by other sequences in the same sample as well. This chain uses TRBV28 with TRBJ2-7; TRBD1 aligns across 10 bases. In germline, CDR1 is MDHEN, CDR2 SYDVKM. The V segment lost 6 bases and the J segment 2 bases; nucleotides outside the gene matches: 4. CDR3 length equals 14 residues. The DNA of the CDR3 is TGTGCCAGCAGGGGCGGGACAGGGGCCTACGAGCAGTACTTC. As protein: CASRGGTGAYEQYF. Looking up the rest from reference TRBV28 and TRBJ2-7 gives the full variable domain: DVKVTQSSRYLVKRTGEKVFLECVQDMDHENMFWYRQDPGLGLRLIYFSYDVKMKEKGDIPEGYSVSREKKERFSLILESASTNQTSMYLCASRGGTGAYEQYFGPGTRLTVT.

The chain joins TRBV2 to TRBJ1-4; D ambiguous. V lost 2 bases and J lost 8, with 9 bases in between. The CDR3 sequence is 13 residues long. Germline-derived CDR1 and CDR2 are SNHLY and FYNNEI. CDR3 coding DNA: TGTGCCAGCAGTGAATCCCAAGGAGAAAAACTGTTTTTT. Translating gives CASSESQGEKLFF.

This chain links TRBV5-1 with TRBJ2-7; 7 bases line up with TRBD1. This CDR3 region has 14 residues. In germline, CDR1 is SGHRS, CDR2 YFSETQ. Trimming at V came to 5 bases and at J to 4 bases, leaving 9 bases not matched to a gene. For the CDR3, the DNA is TGCGCCAGCAGGTTCGAGGGGGCCGTATACGAGCAGTACTTC. This gives the protein CASRFEGAVYEQYF.

V and J are TRBV19 and TRBJ1-5; perhaps TRBD1 as D (5 bases). The CDR3 totals 13 residues. Germline V gene data show CDR1 as LNHDA and CDR2 as SQIVND (reference sequence). V was shortened by 4 bases and J by 5 bases, with 9 bases between the two germline ends. For the CDR3, the DNA is TGTGCCAGTAGTAGGGGGGTTTATCAGCCCCAGCATTTT. Its protein product is CASSRGVYQPQHF. The whole variable domain, filled in from reference TRBV19 and TRBJ1-5, reads DGGITQSPKYLFRKEGQNVTLSCEQNLNHDAMYWYRQDPGQGLRLIYYSQIVNDFQKGDIAEGYSVSREKKESFPLTVTSAQKNPTAFYLCASSRGVYQPQHFGDGTRLSIL.

This clone was seen just once. This chain connects TRBV7-3 to TRBJ2-1, with a tentative D call TRBD1 (5 bases). Germline values: CDR1 SGHTA, CDR2 FQGTGA. CDR3 length: 16 amino acids. The ends were cut back, 2 bases at V and 0 bases at J, with 11 bases in the middle. In DNA form, the CDR3 reads TGTGCCAGCAGCTTACAGCAGGGAAGCTCCTACAATGAGCAGTTCTTC. Translation: CASSLQQGSSYNEQFF.

The genes are TRBV7-2 and TRBJ1-1; D not certain. Germline V gene sequence: CDR1 SGHTA, CDR2 FQGNSA. The CDR3 sequence is 14 residues long. The V end lost 5 bases, the J end lost 4 bases, and 14 bases lay between the germline ends. CDR3 loop: CASSPRTFSTEAFF. The CDR3, as DNA: TGTGCCAGCAGCCCCCGGACGTTTTCCACTGAAGCTTTCTTT.